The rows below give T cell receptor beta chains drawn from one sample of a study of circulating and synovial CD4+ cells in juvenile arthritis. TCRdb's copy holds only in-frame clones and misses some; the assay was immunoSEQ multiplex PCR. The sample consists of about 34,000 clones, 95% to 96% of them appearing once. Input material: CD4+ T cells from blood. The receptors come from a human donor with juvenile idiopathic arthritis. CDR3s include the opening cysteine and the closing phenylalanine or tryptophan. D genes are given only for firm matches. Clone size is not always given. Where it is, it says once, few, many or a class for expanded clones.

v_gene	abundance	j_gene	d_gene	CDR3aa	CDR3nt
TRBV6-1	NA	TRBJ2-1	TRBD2	CASTIAGVPYNEQFF	TGTGCCAGTACCATAGCGGGGGTCCCCTACAATGAGCAGTTCTTC
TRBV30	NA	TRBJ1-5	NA	CAWSFGDRNNQPQHF	TGTGCCTGGAGTTTCGGTGACAGGAACAATCAGCCCCAGCATTTT
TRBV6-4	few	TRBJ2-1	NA	CASSELLGARDNEQFF	TGTGCCAGCAGTGAACTACTGGGGGCGCGGGACAATGAGCAGTTCTTC
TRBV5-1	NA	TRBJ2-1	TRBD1	CASSSARQGRDEQFF	TGCGCCAGCAGCTCAGCCAGACAGGGGCGGGATGAGCAGTTCTTC
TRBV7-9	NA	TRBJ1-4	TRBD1	CASSLAGTGKEKLFF	TGTGCCAGCAGCTTGGCGGGGACAGGAAAGGAAAAACTGTTTTTT
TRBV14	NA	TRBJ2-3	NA	CASSPPRVSTDTQYF	TGTGCCAGCAGCCCCCCGCGGGTTAGCACAGATACGCAGTATTTT
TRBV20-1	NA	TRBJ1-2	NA	CSASVRGYTF	TGCAGTGCTAGTGTGAGGGGCTACACCTTC
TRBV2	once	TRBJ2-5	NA	CATRQDQETQYF	TGTGCCACGAGACAGGACCAAGAGACCCAGTACTTC
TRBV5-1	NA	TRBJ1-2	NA	CASSLVGQGDYGYTF	TGCGCCAGCAGCTTGGTGGGGCAGGGTGACTATGGCTACACCTTC
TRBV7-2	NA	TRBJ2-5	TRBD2	CASSPGSGGARETQYF	TGTGCCAGCAGCCCTGGGAGCGGGGGGGCAAGGGAGACCCAGTACTTC
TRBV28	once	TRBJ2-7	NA	CASSLPLFSLSEQYF	TGTGCCAGCAGTTTACCACTATTCTCCCTTTCCGAGCAGTACTTC
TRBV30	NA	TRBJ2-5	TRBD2	CAWSGGVAGAQETQYF	TGTGCCTGGAGTGGAGGGGTAGCGGGAGCCCAAGAGACCCAGTACTTC
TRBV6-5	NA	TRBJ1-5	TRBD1	CASSSGTGSNQPQHF	TGTGCCAGCAGCTCCGGGACAGGCTCCAATCAGCCCCAGCATTTT
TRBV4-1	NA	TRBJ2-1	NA	CASSQVWTVDNEQFF	TGCGCCAGCAGCCAAGTTTGGACAGTCGACAATGAGCAGTTCTTC
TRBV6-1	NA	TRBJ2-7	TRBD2	CASSVTSGNTYEQYF	TGTGCCAGCAGTGTAACTAGCGGGAATACCTACGAGCAGTACTTC
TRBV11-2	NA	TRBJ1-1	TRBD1	CASSQQGVVNTEAFF	TGTGCCAGCAGCCAGCAGGGGGTGGTGAACACTGAAGCTTTCTTT
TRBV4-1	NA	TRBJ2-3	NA	CASSRKEGTDTQYF	TGCGCCAGCAGCCGCAAGGAGGGCACAGATACGCAGTATTTT
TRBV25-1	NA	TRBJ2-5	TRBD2	CASSEPPGGDQETQYF	TGTGCCAGCAGTGAACCCCCGGGAGGGGACCAAGAGACCCAGTACTTC
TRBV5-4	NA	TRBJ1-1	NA	CASSISLNTEAFF	TGTGCCAGCAGCATTTCTTTGAACACTGAAGCTTTCTTT
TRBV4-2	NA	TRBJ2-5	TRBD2	CASSQEGGGARETQYF	TGTGCCAGCAGCCAAGAGGGCGGGGGGGCCAGAGAGACCCAGTACTTC
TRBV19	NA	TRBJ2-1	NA	CASSIGAGAHHNEQFF	TGTGCCAGTAGTATAGGCGCGGGGGCACATCACAATGAGCAGTTCTTC
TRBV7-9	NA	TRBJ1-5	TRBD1	CASSPGQASGQPQHF	TGTGCCAGCAGCCCGGGACAGGCCTCGGGTCAGCCCCAGCATTTT
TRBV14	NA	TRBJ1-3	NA	CASSPPGSFGNTIYF	TGTGCCAGCAGCCCCCCGGGGTCTTTTGGAAACACCATATATTTT
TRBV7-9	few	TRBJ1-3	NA	CASSLGHSGNTIYF	TGTGCCAGCAGCTTGGGGCACTCTGGAAACACCATATATTTT
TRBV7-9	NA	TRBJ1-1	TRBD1	CASSRGQGETEAFF	TGTGCCAGCAGCCGCGGACAGGGGGAGACTGAAGCTTTCTTT
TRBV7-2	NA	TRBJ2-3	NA	CASSTGGVGTDTQYF	TGTGCCAGCAGCACCGGAGGAGTCGGGACAGATACGCAGTATTTT
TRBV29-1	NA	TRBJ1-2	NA	CSVGAGQGYTF	TGCAGCGTTGGTGCAGGGCAGGGCTACACCTTC
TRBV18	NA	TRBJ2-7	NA	CASSSSRIGEQYF	TGTGCCAGCTCGTCCTCCAGGATCGGCGAGCAGTACTTC